The T cell receptor (beta chain) described here comes from a study of OX40 agonist ivuxolimab in advanced cancers. Study in general: Every 2 weeks, patients got intravenous ivuxolimab at one of six dose levels (0.01-10 mg/kg).

Study-wide results and limits: Researchers did not determine the expanded peripheral T cells' antigen specificity. Clones of CD4+ and CD8+ blood T cells grew by week 6 at doses of 0.1 to 3.0 mg/kg.

Points on this clone: Its matching antigen is unknown.

TCRdb keeps only in-frame clones here, not all; method: immunoSEQ multiplex PCR. The sample holds more than 60,000 clones, roughly 81% seen once. The origin of this receptor is an adult with an advanced solid tumor such as melanoma, head and neck, liver or kidney cancer. Material: CD4+ or CD8+ T cells sorted from blood, obtained in a trial of the OX40 agonist ivuxolimab.

For the CDR3, the DNA is TGTGCCAGCAGTCCTACCCCTCGTACAGGGAACGGTGAAAAACTGTTTTTT. The encoded protein is CASSPTPRTGNGEKLFF. The chain joins TRBV27 to TRBJ1-4; maybe TRBD1 (6 bases). V lost 5 bases and J lost 7, with 23 bases in between. Germline CDR1 reads MNHEY; CDR2 reads SMNVEV (reference sequence). The CDR3 is made up of 17 amino acids.